The table lists the clone carrying this T cell receptor beta chain with a count of one. The data were produced by immunoSEQ multiplex PCR, yet TCRdb's version contains in-frame clones alone and is incomplete. The table shows around 88,000 clones, with 90% to 95% occurring only once. Germline assignment: CDR1 SGHNT and CDR2 YYREEE (reference sequence). The CDR3 length is 14 residues. The ends were cut back, 1 base at V and 2 bases at J, with 7 bases in the middle. This entry belongs to a study of T cell changes during pregnancy in multiple sclerosis. The sequence was obtained from a female donor with multiple sclerosis, enrolled in a pregnancy study. This chain joins TRBV5-4 and TRBJ1-3, with D unresolved. The material sequenced was peripheral blood, taken in the first trimester of pregnancy. The CDR3 region is CASSLNGAGNTIYF. The CDR3 nucleotides read TGTGCCAGCAGCTTGAACGGGGCTGGAAACACCATATATTTT.